This T cell receptor (beta chain) was documented in a study of T cells in localized non-small cell lung cancer. TCRdb keeps only in-frame clones here, not all; method: immunoSEQ multiplex PCR. The top ten clones hold just under 20% of a sample with 950 to 1,100 clones, less than 40% of them seen once. Germline V lookup: CDR1 SGDLS, CDR2 YYNGEE. Between the trimmed V and J ends, which lost 0 bases and 1 base, there was a span of 7 bases. The CDR3 loop spans 14 amino acids. This receptor was identified in a male donor older than 55 with stage I lung adenocarcinoma. The sample here was normal lung tissue next to the tumor, taken before any cancer treatment. The chain employs TRBV9 and TRBJ1-1, with D hard to call. CDR3 DNA: TGTGCCAGCAGCGTAGAATCAGGGAACACTGAAGCTTTCTTT. Amino acid sequence: CASSVESGNTEAFF.